This TCR beta chain was sequenced in a study of siplizumab effects on memory and regulatory T cells. Assays covered roughly 100,000 TCR templates per sample. Measured with immunoSEQ multiplex PCR; TCRdb has only the in-frame clones, and not every one. This table has around 95,000 clones, approximately 91% appearing once. Turning to this clone: The antigen remains undetermined.

Broader study findings: In siplizumab conditions, mappable alloreactive CD4+ clones averaged around 64% Treg-derived, against 26.9% in controls. Naive T cell populations appeared to exhibit greater diversity than memory cells and appeared to be major alloresponse contributors.

The TCR originated in a human donor in good health. The sequencing input was CD4+ T cells sorted from blood.

CDR3 residues: CASSFGTAYGYTF. In DNA form, the CDR3 reads TGTGCCAGCAGCTTCGGGACAGCCTATGGCTACACCTTC. The V gene is TRBV5-4, the J gene TRBJ1-2; 7 bases map to TRBD1. Germline loops: CDR1 SGHNT, CDR2 YYREEE (reference sequence). Germline trimming cut 2 bases from V and 4 bases from J; bases unmatched to any gene: 2. The CDR3 is 13 amino acids.